The 23 T cell receptor beta chains below all came from one sample that was sequenced in a study of blood T cell repertoires in COVID-19. Measured with immunoSEQ multiplex PCR; TCRdb has only the in-frame clones, and not every one. Counted here are approximately 150,000 clones, more than 80% occurring once; the ten biggest clones make up less than 2.5%. The sequenced sample consisted of peripheral blood. The receptors originated from an older man with acute or convalescent COVID-19.

The rearrangement joins TRBV9 to TRBJ2-7, with D possibly matching TRBD2 (6 bases). The CDR3 is 14 residues long. Trimming stripped 0 bases from V and 7 bases from J, with 14 bases between. The V gene's germline CDR1 is SGDLS and CDR2 YYNGEE. The CDR3 reads CASSVGTKSGEQYF. CDR3 sequence (DNA): TGTGCCAGCAGCGTAGGGACTAAATCGGGGGAGCAGTACTTC. Full variable domain (rest looked up from reference TRBV9 and TRBJ2-7): DSGVTQTPKHLITATGQRVTLRCSPRSGDLSVYWYQQSLDQGLQFLIQYYNGEERAKGNILERFSAQQFPDLHSELNLSSLELGDSALYFCASSVGTKSGEQYFGPGTRLTVT.

This clone was recorded only once. The rearrangement links TRBV5-1 to TRBJ1-2; possibly TRBD1 for D (5 bases). This CDR3 contains 13 residues. In germline, CDR1 is SGHRS, CDR2 YFSETQ. V was clipped by 1 base and J by 8 bases, with 12 bases between them. The CDR3 region is CASSLTGVSGYTF. Written as DNA, the CDR3 is TGCGCCAGCAGCTTGACGGGGGTCTCAGGCTACACCTTC.

The chain carries TRBV3-1 (or the pseudogene TRBV3-2) and TRBJ2-1; TRBD2 matches 9 bases. The CDR3 is made up of 17 amino acids. From germline, CDR1 is LGHDT and CDR2 YNNKEL (reference sequence). With V trimmed by 1 base and J by 2 bases, 6 bases remained unmatched. The CDR3 region is CASSQVHSGSPYNEQFF. CDR3 sequence (DNA): TGTGCCAGCAGCCAAGTCCATAGCGGGAGCCCCTACAATGAGCAGTTCTTC.

This clone has a count of ten or more. The gene calls are TRBV12-3 or TRBV12-4 and TRBJ1-4, with D unresolved. The CDR3 loop spans 11 amino acids. The germline V and J ends were trimmed by 2 bases and 7 bases, with 2 bases remaining between them. The CDR3 region has the DNA TGTGCCAGCAGTTTACGTGAAAAACTGTTTTTT. It codes for CASSLREKLFF.

The chain uses TRBV11-2 and TRBJ2-5, with 8 nucleotides matching TRBD2. CDR1 SGHAT and CDR2 FQNNGV come from the germline V gene. The CDR3 runs to 14 residues. J lost 4 bases, V lost 8 bases, and 9 bases had no gene match. As DNA, the CDR3 is TGTGCCAGCTCACCGGGGGGGGTTGGAGAGACCCAGTACTTC. This codes for CASSPGGVGETQYF.

The rearrangement links TRBV28 to TRBJ1-2, with D perhaps matching TRBD1 (6 bases). Trimming removed 2 bases at V and 4 bases at J, with 11 bases between. The CDR3 has 14 amino acids. Germline loops: CDR1 MDHEN, CDR2 SYDVKM. CDR3 residues: CASSLEGESYGYTF. The CDR3 DNA sequence: TGTGCCAGCAGTTTAGAGGGGGAGAGCTATGGCTACACCTTC.

This chain uses TRBV2 with TRBJ1-2; 7 bases fit TRBD1. Unmatched junction bases numbered 11, after V lost 6 bases and J lost 4 bases. The CDR3 runs to 15 residues. Germline V gene sequence: CDR1 SNHLY, CDR2 FYNNEI. CDR3 sequence (DNA): TGTGCCAGCAGAGACCAAGACAGGGCGTTCTATGGCTACACCTTC. Translating it yields CASRDQDRAFYGYTF.

The chain is built from TRBV25-1 and TRBJ2-1; D perhaps matches TRBD2 (6 bases). V was pared by 1 base and J by 8 bases, with 15 bases between. The CDR3 covers 15 residues. Germline V CDR1 and CDR2: MGHDK, SYGVNS. The CDR3 nucleotides are TGTGCCAGCAGTGAATTCGGAGGGAGAATTGATGAGCAGTTCTTC. Its translation: CASSEFGGRIDEQFF.

This clone was observed a handful of times. The J gene is TRBJ1-5, the V gene TRBV19, with 9 nucleotides matching TRBD1. With 10 bases clipped from V and 6 bases from J, the junction kept 13 bases outside the gene matches. This CDR3 contains 15 residues. CDR1 is LNHDA, CDR2 SQIVND, per germline (reference sequence). In DNA form, the CDR3 reads TGTGCCACGGTCCGGGACAGGGCTCTTGCTCAGCCCCAGCATTTT. Residues: CATVRDRALAQPQHF.

J is TRBJ2-3 and V is TRBV5-6, with 11 bases lining up with TRBD2. The CDR3 length is 17 residues. Germline V lookup: CDR1 SGHDT, CDR2 YYEEEE. The ends lost 4 bases at V and 4 bases at J; junction bases unmatched: 11. DNA for the CDR3: TGTGCCAGCAGCCCGTACGCTAGCGGGGGGCTGCCAGATACGCAGTATTTT. It codes for CASSPYASGGLPDTQYF.

The chain links TRBV30 to TRBJ2-3, with a weak D call TRBD2 (6 bases). This CDR3 has 13 residues. V lost 2 bases and J 2 bases, leaving 8 bases between the germline ends. Germline CDR1 and CDR2: GTSNPN and SVGIG (reference sequence). The CDR3 loop is CAWSRDSTDTQYF. The CDR3 DNA is TGTGCCTGGAGTAGGGACTCCACAGATACGCAGTATTTT.

The chain is built from TRBV18 and TRBJ1-5; tentatively, D is TRBD1 (5 bases). Germline lookup yields CDR1 KGHSH and CDR2 LQKENI. V lost 2 bases to trimming and J lost 2 bases, with 13 bases between them. CDR3 size: 16 residues. The chain's CDR3 is CASSPFRGSGNQPQHF. Written as DNA, the CDR3 is TGTGCCAGCTCACCATTCCGGGGGTCGGGCAATCAGCCCCAGCATTTT.

The rearrangement uses TRBV27 and TRBJ2-2; 7 positions agree with TRBD2. J was trimmed by 7 bases and V by 3 bases; bases with no gene match: 5. Per the germline V gene, CDR1 is MNHEY and CDR2 is SMNVEV (reference sequence). This CDR3 comprises 14 residues. The CDR3 DNA is TGTGCCAGCAGTTTTTTGGCGGGAGTCGGGGAGCTGTTTTTT. Its protein is CASSFLAGVGELFF.

This chain uses TRBV19 with TRBJ1-2; D may be TRBD1 (6 bases). The CDR3 consists of 15 residues. V lost 6 bases and J lost 4, with 18 bases in between. In germline, CDR1 is LNHDA, CDR2 SQIVND (reference sequence). The CDR3: CASSVSGTRGYGYTF. Here the CDR3 DNA reads TGTGCCAGTAGCGTTTCCGGGACCAGGGGCTATGGCTACACCTTC.

CDR3 protein: CASSVAGLAGAGELFF. CDR3 nucleotide sequence: TGTGCCAGCAGCGTAGCCGGCCTAGCGGGAGCCGGGGAGCTGTTTTTT. V is TRBV9 and J is TRBJ2-2, with 10 nucleotides matching TRBD2. The CDR3 extends over 16 amino acids. Germline CDR1 is SGDLS and CDR2 is YYNGEE. The junction had 5 bases not matched to a gene; V was cut back by 0 bases and J by 6 bases.

In its sample, this clone was seen once. The chain recombines TRBV7-8 with TRBJ2-2, with 11 bases aligning to TRBD2. Per germline, CDR1 SGHVS and CDR2 FQNEAQ. Trimming removed 6 bases from V and 6 bases from J; junction bases left unmatched: 9. This CDR3 region has 16 residues. The CDR3 loop reads CASRSKTSGKPGELFF. The DNA for the CDR3 is TGTGCCAGCAGATCGAAGACTAGCGGGAAACCCGGGGAGCTGTTTTTT. Supplemented by reference TRBV7-8 and TRBJ2-2, the full variable domain reads GAGVSQSPRYKVAKRGQDVALRCDPISGHVSLFWYQQALGQGPEFLTYFQNEAQLDKSGLPSDRFFAERPEGSVSTLKIQRTQQEDSAVYLCASRSKTSGKPGELFFGEGSRLTVL.

The gene calls are TRBV5-5 and TRBJ2-7, with a tentative D call TRBD1 (6 bases). From germline, CDR1 is SGHKS and CDR2 YYEKEE (reference sequence). V lost 0 bases, J lost 7 bases, and 20 bases lay in between. The CDR3 extends over 16 amino acids. The CDR3 DNA reads TGTGCCAGCAGCTTGGAAGGGGGAGCTCTTCTCGGGGAGCAGTACTTC. Protein: CASSLEGGALLGEQYF. Using reference TRBV5-5 and TRBJ2-7 for the parts outside the CDR3, the full variable domain is DAGVTQSPTHLIKTRGQQVTLRCSPISGHKSVSWYQQVLGQGPQFIFQYYEKEERGRGNFPDRFSARQFPNYSSELNVNALLLGDSALYLCASSLEGGALLGEQYFGPGTRLTVT.

This clone has a handful of counts. The chain links TRBV18 to TRBJ2-7, with 8 bases fitting TRBD1. There are 16 residues in the CDR3. Per the germline V gene, CDR1 is KGHSH and CDR2 is LQKENI. With 4 bases clipped from V and 4 bases from J, the junction kept 12 bases outside the gene matches. CDR3 sequence (DNA): TGTGCCAGCTCACTACAAGTGGGGACAGGCGGGTACGAGCAGTACTTC. Translated, it gives CASSLQVGTGGYEQYF.

The CDR3 spells CASSGQGADTQYF. The DNA of the CDR3 is TGTGCCAGCAGCGGACAGGGCGCAGATACGCAGTATTTT. This chain connects TRBV9 to TRBJ2-3, with 7 bases identical to TRBD1. Germline V CDR1 and CDR2: SGDLS, YYNGEE. The CDR3 covers 13 residues. The ends lost 3 bases at V and 4 bases at J; junction bases unmatched: 2.

V usage is TRBV5-6 and J usage is TRBJ1-1, with 7 nucleotides matching TRBD1. Germline V gives CDR1 SGHDT, CDR2 YYEEEE. This CDR3 comprises 16 residues. After removal of 2 bases from V and 5 bases from J, the junction contained 12 bases not matched to a gene. CDR3 nucleotides: TGTGCCAGCAGCTTAGATAACACAGGGGTTGGGACTGAAGCTTTCTTT. It is translated as CASSLDNTGVGTEAFF.

This chain uses TRBV10-3 with TRBJ2-1; TRBD2 might be the D (7 bases). V shed 10 bases and J shed 3 bases, with 13 bases lying between them. The CDR3 runs to 13 residues. Germline CDR1 ENHRY, CDR2 SYGVKD. This chain's CDR3 is CATSGGGYNEQFF. In DNA form, the CDR3 reads TGTGCCACTAGCGGAGGGGGCTACAATGAGCAGTTCTTC.

The gene calls are TRBV5-1 and TRBJ1-1; no clear D gene. The CDR3 spans 14 residues. The germline V gene has CDR1 SGHRS and CDR2 YFSETQ. V was cut by 0 bases and J by 1 base, with 7 bases left in between. The CDR3 loop is CASSLDGKNTEAFF. The DNA for the CDR3 is TGCGCCAGCAGCTTGGACGGTAAGAACACTGAAGCTTTCTTT.

The J gene is TRBJ2-1, the V gene TRBV5-1; 7 positions match TRBD1. V shed 4 bases and J 4 bases; nucleotides not matched to a gene: 5. Germline CDR1 is SGHRS and CDR2 is YFSETQ. CDR3 length: 14 residues. The chain's CDR3 is CASSLRDSYNEQFF. For the CDR3, the DNA is TGCGCCAGCAGCCTCCGGGACAGTTACAATGAGCAGTTCTTC.